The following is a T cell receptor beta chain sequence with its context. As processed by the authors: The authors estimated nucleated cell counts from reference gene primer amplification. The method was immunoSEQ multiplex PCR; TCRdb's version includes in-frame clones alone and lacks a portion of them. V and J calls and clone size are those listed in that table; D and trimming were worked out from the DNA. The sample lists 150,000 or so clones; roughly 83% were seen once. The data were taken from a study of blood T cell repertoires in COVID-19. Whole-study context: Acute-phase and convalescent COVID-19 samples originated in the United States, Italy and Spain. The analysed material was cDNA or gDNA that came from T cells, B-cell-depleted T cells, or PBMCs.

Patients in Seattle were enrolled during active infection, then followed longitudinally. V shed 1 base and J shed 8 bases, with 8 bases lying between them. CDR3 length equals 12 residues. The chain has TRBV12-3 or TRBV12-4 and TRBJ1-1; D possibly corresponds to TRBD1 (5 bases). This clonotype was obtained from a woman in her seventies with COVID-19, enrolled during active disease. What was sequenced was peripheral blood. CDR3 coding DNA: TGTGCCAGCAGTTTAGGAGACAGAGAAGCTTTCTTT. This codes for CASSLGDREAFF.